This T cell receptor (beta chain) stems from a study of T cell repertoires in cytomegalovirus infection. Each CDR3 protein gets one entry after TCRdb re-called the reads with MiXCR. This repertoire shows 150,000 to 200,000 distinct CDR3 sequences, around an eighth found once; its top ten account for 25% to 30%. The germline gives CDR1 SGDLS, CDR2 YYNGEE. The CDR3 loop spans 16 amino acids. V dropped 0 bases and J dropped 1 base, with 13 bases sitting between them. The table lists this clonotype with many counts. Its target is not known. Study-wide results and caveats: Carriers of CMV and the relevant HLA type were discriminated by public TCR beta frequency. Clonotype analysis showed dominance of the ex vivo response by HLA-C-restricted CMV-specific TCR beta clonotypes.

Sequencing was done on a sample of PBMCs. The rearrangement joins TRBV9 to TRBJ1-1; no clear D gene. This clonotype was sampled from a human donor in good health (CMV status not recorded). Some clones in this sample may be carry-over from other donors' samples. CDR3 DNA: TGTGCCAGCAGCGTAGGGTCGGCGCCCCGGAACACTGAAGCTTTCTTT. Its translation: CASSVGSAPRNTEAFF. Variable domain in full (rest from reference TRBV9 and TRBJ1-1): DSGVTQTPKHLITATGQRVTLRCSPRSGDLSVYWYQQSLDQGLQFLIQYYNGEERAKGNILERFSAQQFPDLHSELNLSSLELGDSALYFCASSVGSAPRNTEAFFGQGTRLTVV.